This T cell receptor beta chain derives from a study of blood T cell repertoires in COVID-19 (dated by TCRdb to the early 2020s). Study-wide context: Samples covering the acute and convalescent phases of COVID-19 were provided by collaborators in the United States, Italy and Spain. Samples came from the ongoing ImmuneRACE study (first 160 participants) plus 1,254 subjects from 6 global collaborators. The repertoires were released in a freely available public database intended as a resource for research on the immune response to SARS-CoV-2. The prospective study material was composed of cDNA or gDNA derived from T cells, B-cell-depleted T cells, or PBMCs. Subjects who had been exposed to COVID-19, were actively infected with it, or had recovered from it provided the deeply sampled blood TCRbeta repertoires that made up the dataset. HLA class I and class II types, where available, came from metadata supplied by the sample provider rather than from assay-based typing. The sample metadata nearly always contained a de-identified subject ID, COVID-19 status, age in years and sex.

Trimmed from V: 4 bases; trimmed from J: 8 bases; junction bases lacking a gene match: 13. CDR1 is given as MNHEY and CDR2 as SVGAGI, both from the germline V gene. The CDR3 sequence holds 16 residues, the cysteine and phenylalanine included. The sequence is cut down to CDR3 DNA, 48 bases in frame from base 1. As regards this clone: The clone's antigen remains unknown. Base quality data are lacking; no much larger clone is found one base away.

The full study reports these points: How much clinical and demographic metadata was included differed by source and by participant, and the metadata was provided uncurated.

Participants in the prospective study were enrolled through a virtual design, were aged roughly 18 to 100 years, and lived in some 24 United States geographic areas. To assign participants to cohorts, the prospective study relied on clinical history that participants themselves reported in a screening survey and a study questionnaire. For ImmuneRACE Cohort 3, a participant was defined as recovered based on two consecutive negative NP/OP PCR tests, clearance by a healthcare professional, or resolution of symptoms. In the prospective study, mobile phlebotomists collected whole blood, serum and a nasopharyngeal or oropharyngeal swab from each participant. Over an approximately two-month period, participants in the prospective study had the option of providing additional blood draws and questionnaires. Before DNA extraction, blood samples from the prospective study were shipped at room temperature or frozen.

TCRbeta CDR3 regions were amplified from genomic DNA using the immunoSEQ Assay, a bias-controlled multiplex PCR. The study's own analysis went as follows. The number of nucleated cells in each sample was estimated from the amplification of reference gene primers within the assay. To quantify the absolute abundance of each unique TCRbeta CDR3 rearrangement, sequence reads were collapsed and filtered. Productive Simpson clonality was computed per sample as the square root of Simpson's diversity index over productive rearrangements. Not all clones reach the TCRdb copy of this immuneACCESS table, which keeps in-frame sequences only. Checked studies attribute under half of the gap to unresolved V genes and leave the rest unexplained. Clone size and V and J calls were adopted from that table, with D and trimming inferred from the DNA. The table for this sample lists over 250,000 clones; 75% to 90% of them were counted only once. Over 2% of the sample comes from the top ten.

The sequenced material came from PBMCs or T cells enriched from blood (not recorded which). The TCR originated in a woman between 18 and 29 years old who had recovered from COVID-19. The chain uses TRBV6-5 and TRBJ2-1, with 8 bases matching TRBD1. CDR3 region: CASSSYRGAPGDEQFF. The base sequence is TGTGCCAGCAGTTCCTACAGGGGGGCCCCCGGGGATGAGCAGTTCTTC.